The 27 T cell receptor beta chains below all came from one sample that was sequenced in a study of vaccination effects on CD4 cells after COVID-19. Data came from immunoSEQ multiplex PCR; TCRdb stores just in-frame clones and leaves some out. This table has more than 13,000 clones, about 77% appearing once. Antigens of these TCRs are unknown. Before sequencing took place, the ViraFEST assay used viral peptide pools to expand antigen-specific CD4+ T cells. CD4+ T cell isolation took place after 10 days of culture. Subjects were given two BNT162b2 or mRNA-1273 vaccine doses. The sample in question was CD4+ T cells from PBMCs cultured with HCoV-NL63 spike peptides, obtained after COVID-19 vaccination. Receptors originate from a human donor who received a COVID-19 vaccine.

The V and J genes are TRBV19 and TRBJ1-5; D is unclear. CDR1 and CDR2 from the germline V gene are LNHDA and SQIVND (reference sequence). The V gene lost 3 bases and the J gene lost 0 bases, with 9 bases spanning the gap. The CDR3 length is 15 residues. DNA for the CDR3: TGTGCCAGTAGTATTAAGGTGGGTAGCAATCAGCCCCAGCATTTT. It is translated as CASSIKVGSNQPQHF.

The chain links TRBV5-1 to TRBJ2-5; TRBD1 agrees at 11 bases. The CDR3 contains 16 residues. CDR1 and CDR2 from the germline V gene are SGHRS and YFSETQ. V trimming: 0 bases; J trimming: 5 bases; junction bases outside the gene matches: 6. The CDR3: CASSLGVGQGDETQYF. The CDR3 DNA is TGCGCCAGCAGCTTGGGTGTGGGACAGGGGGATGAGACCCAGTACTTC.

The V gene is TRBV19, the J gene TRBJ2-1; D possibly corresponds to TRBD2 (6 bases). Germline-derived CDR1 and CDR2 are LNHDA and SQIVND (reference sequence). Trimming shortened V by 0 bases and J by 6 bases, and 12 bases separated the two germline ends. The CDR3 consists of 15 residues. Written as DNA, the CDR3 is TGTGCCAGTAGTATAGAGGGCGGGGCCCTCAATGAGCAGTTCTTC. As protein: CASSIEGGALNEQFF.

There are a few counts of this clone. The chain links TRBV5-4 to TRBJ1-1; D is perhaps TRBD1 (6 bases). Germline-derived CDR1 and CDR2 are SGHNT and YYREEE (reference sequence). V lost 4 bases and J 3 bases, leaving 19 bases between the germline ends. The CDR3 runs 16 residues. CDR3 DNA sequence: TGTGCCAGCAGCCGGCCCGGACAGCTCGCAGACACTGAAGCTTTCTTT. It codes for CASSRPGQLADTEAFF.

CDR3 sequence: CATREIRDRPSDSGNTIYF. Here the CDR3 DNA reads TGTGCCACCAGGGAGATCCGGGACAGGCCTTCCGACTCTGGAAACACCATATATTTT. The chain links TRBV24-1 to TRBJ1-3; 8 nucleotides align to TRBD1. Germline V CDR1 and CDR2: KGHDR, SFDVKD. CDR3 size: 19 residues. The V and J ends lost 7 bases and 0 bases, in that order; junction bases with no gene match: 16.

The CDR3 nucleotides are TGTGCCAGCCGGGGTAGGGACGTTTTTAAGCCCCAGCATTTT. Translation: CASRGRDVFKPQHF. V is TRBV7-8 and J is TRBJ1-5; possible D gene TRBD1, 5 bases. V was trimmed by 8 bases and J by 8 bases, leaving 19 bases between them. This CDR3 contains 14 residues. The germline gives CDR1 SGHVS, CDR2 FQNEAQ.

This clone appeared once. The chain carries TRBV2 and TRBJ1-5; D remains unclear. The CDR3 consists of 13 residues. The ends were cut back, 7 bases at V and 3 bases at J, with 10 bases in the middle. The germline gives CDR1 SNHLY, CDR2 FYNNEI. CDR3 amino acids: CASKRWDNQPQHF. In DNA form, the CDR3 reads TGTGCCAGCAAGCGGTGGGACAATCAGCCCCAGCATTTT.

The chain employs TRBV3-1 (or the pseudogene TRBV3-2) and TRBJ2-5; D is unresolved. This CDR3 has 14 amino acids. CDR1 LGHDT and CDR2 YNNKEL come from the germline V gene (reference sequence). The V and J ends lost 3 bases and 1 base respectively, with 9 bases between them. Here the CDR3 reads CASSHNSFQETQYF. CDR3 DNA sequence: TGTGCCAGCAGCCATAACAGTTTCCAAGAGACCCAGTACTTC.

Here the CDR3 reads CASSSRQGGWGNSPLHF. DNA for the CDR3: TGTGCCAGCAGCTCGAGACAGGGTGGCTGGGGGAATTCACCCCTCCACTTT. V and J are TRBV6-2 or TRBV6-3 and TRBJ1-6; 7 bases are shared with TRBD1. Germline-derived CDR1 and CDR2 are MNHEY and SVGEGT. This CDR3 has 17 residues. Unmatched junction bases numbered 15, after V lost 6 bases and J lost 7 bases.

This chain joins TRBV19 and TRBJ2-1; TRBD1 is a possible D gene (6 bases). The germline V gene has CDR1 LNHDA and CDR2 SQIVND (reference sequence). This CDR3 comprises 18 residues. Between the trimmed V and J ends, which lost 3 bases and 3 bases, there was a span of 21 bases. Here the CDR3 DNA reads TGTGCCAGTAGTATTCACCCCCGAAGGGACACAGACTACAATGAGCAGTTCTTC. It yields the protein CASSIHPRRDTDYNEQFF.

This clone was counted a few times. The V call is TRBV25-1, the J call TRBJ1-1; weak D call: TRBD1 (5 bases). The CDR3 loop spans 14 amino acids. The germline V and J ends were trimmed by 4 bases and 3 bases, with 12 bases remaining between them. Looked up from germline, CDR1 is MGHDK and CDR2 is SYGVNS. The CDR3 region has the DNA TGTGCCAGCAGTGTGACTTGGGGGGACACTGAAGCTTTCTTT. This sequence encodes CASSVTWGDTEAFF.

V usage is TRBV15 and J usage is TRBJ2-2, with a weak D call TRBD2 (6 bases). The CDR3 sequence is 14 residues long. The germline V gene encodes CDR1 LNHNV and CDR2 YYDKDF (reference sequence). V lost 0 bases, J lost 8 bases, and 10 bases lay in between. The CDR3 spells CATSREWGGGELFF. The CDR3 region has the DNA TGTGCCACCAGCAGAGAGTGGGGAGGTGGGGAGCTGTTTTTT. Filled out from reference TRBV15 and TRBJ2-2, the complete variable domain reads DAMVIQNPRYQVTQFGKPVTLSCSQTLNHNVMYWYQQKSSQAPKLLFHYYDKDFNNEADTPDNFQSRRPNTSFCFLDIRSPGLGDTAMYLCATSREWGGGELFFGEGSRLTVL.

This chain uses TRBV6-1 with TRBJ1-3, with 7 nucleotides matching TRBD1. The CDR3 has 17 amino acids. The germline CDR1 and CDR2 sequences are MNHNS and SASEGT. The trim removed 2 bases at V and 0 bases at J, leaving 7 bases unmatched. The CDR3 here is CASSEHQPGGSGNTIYF. CDR3 coding DNA: TGTGCCAGCAGTGAACACCAACCAGGGGGCTCTGGAAACACCATATATTTT.

The chain couples TRBV6-2 or TRBV6-3 to TRBJ1-5; D is possibly TRBD1 (6 bases). Germline V gene sequence: CDR1 MNHEY, CDR2 SVGEGT. With 6 bases removed from V and 6 bases from J, the gap between germline ends came to 12 bases. CDR3 length equals 13 residues. The CDR3: CASSSGDSQPQHF. CDR3 coding DNA: TGTGCCAGCAGCTCAGGGGACTCTCAGCCCCAGCATTTT.

The genes are TRBV5-1 and TRBJ1-3; D uncertain. V was pared by 4 bases and J by 4 bases, with 15 bases between. The CDR3 consists of 15 residues. The germline V gene encodes CDR1 SGHRS and CDR2 YFSETQ. CDR3 in amino acids: CASSPYGVSGNTIYF. The DNA for the CDR3 is TGCGCCAGCAGCCCCTATGGGGTTTCGGGAAACACCATATATTTT.

This clone has only a few counts. This rearrangement joins TRBV6-1 to TRBJ1-5; a weak D match, TRBD1 (5 bases). Germline V gene data show CDR1 as MNHNS and CDR2 as SASEGT. Deletions cut 3 bases from V and 3 bases from J, with 9 bases between. The CDR3 extends over 14 amino acids. The CDR3 here is CASSEMGVNQPQHF. Here the CDR3 DNA reads TGTGCCAGCAGTGAGATGGGGGTCAATCAGCCCCAGCATTTT.

The V and J genes are TRBV28 and TRBJ1-1; 8 bases are shared with TRBD1. Germline V gene lookup returns CDR1 MDHEN and CDR2 SYDVKM. V shed 5 bases and J 6 bases; nucleotides not matched to a gene: 11. The CDR3 sequence is 15 residues long. The CDR3 nucleotides are TGTGCCAGCAGTCGAGCCGGGACAGGAGGTCCTGAAGCTTTCTTT. Its protein is CASSRAGTGGPEAFF.

The CDR3 nucleotides read TGTGCCAGCAGCTTAGCCGGGGGCACCTACAATGAGCAGTTCTTC. Its translation: CASSLAGGTYNEQFF. The chain recombines TRBV7-2 with TRBJ2-1, with D perhaps matching TRBD1 or TRBD2 (6 bases each). The V and J ends lost 0 bases and 2 bases respectively, with 8 bases between them. CDR1 SGHTA and CDR2 FQGNSA come from the germline V gene. The length of the CDR3 is 15 residues. The full variable domain, completed using reference TRBV7-2 and TRBJ2-1, is GAGVSQSPSNKVTEKGKDVELRCDPISGHTALYWYRQSLGQGLEFLIYFQGNSAPDKSGLPSDRFSAERTGGSVSTLTIQRTQQEDSAVYLCASSLAGGTYNEQFFGPGTRLTVL.

CDR3 DNA: TGCGCCAGCAGCTTGACCGGACTAGCGGGATCGGGCGAGCAGTACTTC. Amino acids: CASSLTGLAGSGEQYF. The rearrangement joins TRBV5-1 to TRBJ2-7; 12 bases map to TRBD2. Germline V gene lookup returns CDR1 SGHRS and CDR2 YFSETQ. This CDR3 spans 16 amino acids. V was pared by 1 base and J by 6 bases, with 8 bases of the junction left unmatched.

The gene calls are TRBV12-3 or TRBV12-4 and TRBJ1-2; D gene uncertain. The V gene lost 1 base and the J gene lost 2 bases, with 5 bases spanning the gap. There are 13 residues in the CDR3. For the CDR3, the DNA is TGTGCCAGCAGTTTAGGGGAGAACTATGGCTACACCTTC. This encodes CASSLGENYGYTF.

The chain uses TRBV18 and TRBJ2-3; D could derive from TRBD1 or TRBD2 (6 bases each). Germline loops: CDR1 KGHSH, CDR2 LQKENI. The CDR3 loop spans 17 amino acids. V was shortened by 2 bases and J by 0 bases, with 15 bases between the two germline ends. The CDR3 loop reads CASSPLLRGVSTDTQYF. CDR3 nucleotides: TGTGCCAGCTCACCATTGCTAAGGGGGGTGAGCACAGATACGCAGTATTTT.

The chain recombines TRBV4-3 with TRBJ2-3; tentative D call: TRBD2 (6 bases). V was shortened by 1 base and J by 1 base, with 12 bases between the two germline ends. This CDR3 is 16 amino acids long. Germline CDR1 reads LGHNA; CDR2 reads YSLEER. This chain's CDR3 is CASSQVGLSRTDTQYF. The CDR3 nucleotides read TGCGCCAGCAGCCAAGTGGGACTTTCACGCACAGATACGCAGTATTTT.

V is TRBV11-2 and J is TRBJ2-3, with 7 bases matching TRBD2. This CDR3 comprises 16 residues. Trimming took 5 bases from V and 4 from J; bases not matched to a gene: 12. Germline-derived CDR1 and CDR2 are SGHAT and FQNNGV. This CDR3 is CASSLLGGRAPDTQYF. The CDR3, as DNA: TGTGCCAGCAGCCTCCTCGGGGGGAGGGCCCCAGATACGCAGTATTTT.

The chain uses TRBV30 and TRBJ1-6; D unresolved. The V and J ends lost 1 base and 9 bases respectively, with 10 bases between them. The CDR3 covers 13 residues. Germline-derived CDR1 and CDR2 are GTSNPN and SVGIG (reference sequence). This CDR3 reads CAWSEGDASPLHF. CDR3 in DNA: TGTGCCTGGAGTGAAGGTGATGCTTCACCCCTCCACTTT.

The V and J genes are TRBV28 and TRBJ2-7, with TRBD1 identical over 10 bases. V gave up 6 bases and J gave up 5 bases; unmatched junction bases: 7. This CDR3 region has 14 residues. Germline values: CDR1 MDHEN, CDR2 SYDVKM. The CDR3: CASRGTGEANEQYF. The DNA for the CDR3 is TGTGCCAGCAGGGGGACAGGGGAGGCCAACGAGCAGTACTTC.

The chain couples TRBV30 to TRBJ1-1; no reliable D call. Deletions cut 8 bases from V and 5 bases from J, with 18 bases between. Germline V CDR1 and CDR2: GTSNPN, SVGIG (reference sequence). The CDR3 length is 13 residues. CDR3 region: CAMGRSRHTEAFF. CDR3 bases: TGTGCCATGGGGAGGTCTCGGCATACTGAAGCTTTCTTT.

The rearrangement uses TRBV29-1 and TRBJ2-3, with D hard to call. CDR3 length: 12 amino acids. Germline V gives CDR1 SQVTM, CDR2 ANQGSEA. V shed 6 bases and J shed 6 bases, with 13 bases lying between them. The CDR3 nucleotides read TGCAGCGTGAGAGCTGGGTCCGATACGCAGTATTTT. Translation: CSVRAGSDTQYF.